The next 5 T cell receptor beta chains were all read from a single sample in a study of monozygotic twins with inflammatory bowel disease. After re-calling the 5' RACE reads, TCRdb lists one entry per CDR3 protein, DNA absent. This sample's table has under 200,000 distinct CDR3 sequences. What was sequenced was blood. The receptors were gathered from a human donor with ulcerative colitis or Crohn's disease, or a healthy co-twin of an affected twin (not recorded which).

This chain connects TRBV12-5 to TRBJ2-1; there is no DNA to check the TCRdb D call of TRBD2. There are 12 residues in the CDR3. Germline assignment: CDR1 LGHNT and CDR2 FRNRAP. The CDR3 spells CASGGASDEQFF.

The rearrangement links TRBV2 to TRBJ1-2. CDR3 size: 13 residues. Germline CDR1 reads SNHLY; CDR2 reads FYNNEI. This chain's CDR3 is CASSEGGWGGYTF. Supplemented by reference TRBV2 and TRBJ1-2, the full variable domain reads EPEVTQTPSHQVTQMGQEVILRCVPISNHLYFYWYRQILGQKVEFLVSFYNNEISEKSEIFDDQFSVERPDGSNFTLKIRSTKLEDSAMYFCASSEGGWGGYTFGSGTRLTVV.

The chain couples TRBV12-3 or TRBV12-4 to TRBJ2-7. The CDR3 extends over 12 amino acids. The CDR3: CASSFDGPEQYF.

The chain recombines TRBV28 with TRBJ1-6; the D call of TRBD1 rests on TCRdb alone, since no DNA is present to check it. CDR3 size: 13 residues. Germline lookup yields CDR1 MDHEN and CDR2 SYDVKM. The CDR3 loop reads CASGGTASSPLHF.

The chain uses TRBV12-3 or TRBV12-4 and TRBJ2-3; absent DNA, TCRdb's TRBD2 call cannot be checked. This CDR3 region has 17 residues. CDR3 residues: CASSWRLAGFTTDTQYF.